This T cell receptor (beta chain) stems from a study of long-term antiretroviral therapy in people with HIV. The study, taken as a whole, reports: Across all time points, the repertoire was dominated by clones that expanded before ART.

To note about this clone: The antigen remains unidentified.

This CDR3 has 16 residues. Per the germline V gene, CDR1 is LNHDA and CDR2 is SQIVND (reference sequence). Losses at the gene ends were 5 bases for V and 0 bases for J; bases not matched to a gene: 9. The libraries were made with immunoSEQ v3.0 at survey level. Sequencing was performed with immunoSEQ multiplex PCR; in TCRdb, only in-frame clones are kept and a portion is missing. The data show just under 35,000 clones, 70% to 90% seen once. This specimen was unsorted PBMCs, taken approximately 2.9 years before starting antiretroviral therapy. This receptor was taken from a woman aged 25-40 years with HIV. V is TRBV19 and J is TRBJ1-2; 7 nucleotides align to TRBD1. Written as DNA, the CDR3 is TGTGCCAGTAGTTCTGTGGGACAGACGCCTAACTATGGCTACACCTTC. Protein product: CASSSVGQTPNYGYTF.